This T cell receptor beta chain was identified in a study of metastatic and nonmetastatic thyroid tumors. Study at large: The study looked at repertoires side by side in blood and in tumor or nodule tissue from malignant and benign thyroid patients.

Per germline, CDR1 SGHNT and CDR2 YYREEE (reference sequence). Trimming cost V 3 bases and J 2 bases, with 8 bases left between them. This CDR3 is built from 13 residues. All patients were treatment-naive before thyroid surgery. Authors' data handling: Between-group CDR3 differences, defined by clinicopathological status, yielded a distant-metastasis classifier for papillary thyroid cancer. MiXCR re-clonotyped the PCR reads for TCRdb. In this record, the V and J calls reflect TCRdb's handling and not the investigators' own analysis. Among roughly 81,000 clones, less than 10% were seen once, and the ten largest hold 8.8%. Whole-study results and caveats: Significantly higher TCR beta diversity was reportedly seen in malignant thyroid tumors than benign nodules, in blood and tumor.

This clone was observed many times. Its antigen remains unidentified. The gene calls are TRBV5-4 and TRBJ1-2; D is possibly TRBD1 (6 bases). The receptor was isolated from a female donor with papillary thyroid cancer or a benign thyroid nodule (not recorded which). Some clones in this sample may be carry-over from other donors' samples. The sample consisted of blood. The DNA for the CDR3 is TGTGCCAGCAGCTACACAGGGAACTATGGCTACACCTTC. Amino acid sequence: CASSYTGNYGYTF.